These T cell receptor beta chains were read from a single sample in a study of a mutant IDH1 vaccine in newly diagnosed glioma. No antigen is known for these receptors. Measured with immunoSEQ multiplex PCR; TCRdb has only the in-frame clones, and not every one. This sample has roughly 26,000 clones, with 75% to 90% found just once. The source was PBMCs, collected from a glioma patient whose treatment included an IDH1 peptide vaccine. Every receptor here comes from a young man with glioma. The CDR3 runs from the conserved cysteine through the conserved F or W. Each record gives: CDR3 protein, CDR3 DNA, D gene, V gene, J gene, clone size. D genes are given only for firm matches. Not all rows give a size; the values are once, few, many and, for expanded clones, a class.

cdr3_aa: CASSLAPSGRANTGELFF
cdr3_nt: TGCGCCAGCAGCTTGGCCCCTAGCGGGAGGGCGAACACCGGGGAGCTGTTTTTT
d_call: TRBD2
v_call: TRBV5-1
j_call: TRBJ2-2
clone_size: once

cdr3_aa: CASSSRSEKTQYF
cdr3_nt: TGTGCCAGCAGCTCCCGCTCCGAGAAGACCCAGTACTTC
d_call: .
v_call: TRBV11-3
j_call: TRBJ2-5
clone_size: .

cdr3_aa: CASSYSDQSYNEQFF
cdr3_nt: TGTGCCAGCAGTTACTCCGATCAAAGTTACAATGAGCAGTTCTTC
d_call: .
v_call: TRBV6-5
j_call: TRBJ2-1
clone_size: once

cdr3_aa: CASSWGRGTGSEEQYF
cdr3_nt: TGTGCCAGCAGCTGGGGTCGGGGGACAGGGTCCGAGGAGCAGTACTTC
d_call: TRBD1
v_call: TRBV7-2
j_call: TRBJ2-7
clone_size: .

cdr3_aa: CASSRQGYSNQPQHF
cdr3_nt: TGTGCCAGCAGTCGACAGGGATATAGCAATCAGCCCCAGCATTTT
d_call: TRBD1
v_call: TRBV6-5
j_call: TRBJ1-5
clone_size: .

cdr3_aa: CASSLKTSTDTQYF
cdr3_nt: TGTGCCAGCAGCTTAAAGACAAGCACAGATACGCAGTATTTT
d_call: .
v_call: TRBV11-2
j_call: TRBJ2-3
clone_size: .

cdr3_aa: CASSLGGQGAYEQYF
cdr3_nt: TGCGCCAGCAGCTTGGGTGGACAGGGGGCATACGAGCAGTACTTC
d_call: TRBD1
v_call: TRBV5-1
j_call: TRBJ2-7
clone_size: .

cdr3_aa: CAIKDPTGEQYF
cdr3_nt: TGTGCCATCAAGGACCCTACGGGCGAGCAGTACTTC
d_call: .
v_call: TRBV10-3
j_call: TRBJ2-7
clone_size: .

cdr3_aa: CASSLIQGLDGYTF
cdr3_nt: TGTGCCAGCAGCTTAATACAGGGGTTAGATGGCTACACCTTC
d_call: TRBD1
v_call: TRBV5-6
j_call: TRBJ1-2
clone_size: once

cdr3_aa: CASSLGTSGRMDGELFF
cdr3_nt: TGCGCCAGCAGCTTGGGGACTAGCGGGAGGATGGACGGGGAGCTGTTTTTT
d_call: TRBD2
v_call: TRBV5-1
j_call: TRBJ2-2
clone_size: .

cdr3_aa: CAIRGGDSNQPQHF
cdr3_nt: TGTGCCATCAGGGGGGGGGATAGCAATCAGCCCCAGCATTTT
d_call: .
v_call: TRBV10-3
j_call: TRBJ1-5
clone_size: once

cdr3_aa: CASSYTREAHEQYF
cdr3_nt: TGTGCCAGCAGTTACACTCGGGAGGCCCACGAGCAGTACTTC
d_call: TRBD2
v_call: TRBV6-5
j_call: TRBJ2-7
clone_size: .

cdr3_aa: CASSPNFGPPWGEKLFF
cdr3_nt: TGTGCCAGCAGTCCAAACTTTGGACCCCCATGGGGTGAAAAACTGTTTTTT
d_call: .
v_call: TRBV27
j_call: TRBJ1-4
clone_size: .

cdr3_aa: CASSSGGSSYEQYF
cdr3_nt: TGTGCCAGCAGCTCAGGCGGGAGCTCCTACGAGCAGTACTTC
d_call: TRBD2
v_call: TRBV7-2
j_call: TRBJ2-7
clone_size: .

cdr3_aa: CASSDSGLDTQYF
cdr3_nt: TGTGCCAGCAGTGATTCAGGGCTAGATACGCAGTATTTT
d_call: .
v_call: TRBV25-1
j_call: TRBJ2-3
clone_size: few

cdr3_aa: CASSAGARELFF
cdr3_nt: TGTGCCAGTAGTGCGGGGGCGCGGGAGCTGTTTTTT
d_call: .
v_call: TRBV19
j_call: TRBJ2-2
clone_size: .